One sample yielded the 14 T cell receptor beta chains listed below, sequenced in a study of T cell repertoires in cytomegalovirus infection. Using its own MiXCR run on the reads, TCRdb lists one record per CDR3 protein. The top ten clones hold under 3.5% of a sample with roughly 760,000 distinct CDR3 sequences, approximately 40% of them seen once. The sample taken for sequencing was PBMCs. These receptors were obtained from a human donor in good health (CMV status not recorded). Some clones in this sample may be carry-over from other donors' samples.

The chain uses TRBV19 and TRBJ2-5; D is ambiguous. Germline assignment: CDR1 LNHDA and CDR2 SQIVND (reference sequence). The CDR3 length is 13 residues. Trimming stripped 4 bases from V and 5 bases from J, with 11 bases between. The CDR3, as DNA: TGTGCCAGTAGTAGCCTTCGGTCTGAGACCCAGTACTTC. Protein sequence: CASSSLRSETQYF.

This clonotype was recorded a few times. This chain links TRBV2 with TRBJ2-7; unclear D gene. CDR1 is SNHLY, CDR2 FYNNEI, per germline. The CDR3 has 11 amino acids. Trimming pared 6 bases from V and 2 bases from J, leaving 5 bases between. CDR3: CASRGTYEQYF. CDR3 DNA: TGTGCCAGCAGGGGAACCTACGAGCAGTACTTC.

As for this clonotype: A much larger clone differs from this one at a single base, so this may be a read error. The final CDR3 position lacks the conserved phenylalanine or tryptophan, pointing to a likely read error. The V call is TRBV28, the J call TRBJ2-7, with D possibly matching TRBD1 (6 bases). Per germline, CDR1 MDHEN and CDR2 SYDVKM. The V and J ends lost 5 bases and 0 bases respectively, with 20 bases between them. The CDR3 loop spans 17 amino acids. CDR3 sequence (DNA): TGTGCCAGCAGTCACCCAGTGGACAGTACGAGCTCCTACGAGCAGTACTTA. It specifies CASSHPVDSTSSYEQYL.

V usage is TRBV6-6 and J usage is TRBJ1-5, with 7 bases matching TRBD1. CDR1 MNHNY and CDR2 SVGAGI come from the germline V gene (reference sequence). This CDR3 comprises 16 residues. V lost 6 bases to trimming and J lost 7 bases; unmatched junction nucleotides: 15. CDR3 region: CASSLQKERGRQPQHF. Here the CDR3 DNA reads TGTGCCAGCAGCCTCCAAAAAGAGAGGGGGCGGCAGCCCCAGCATTTT.

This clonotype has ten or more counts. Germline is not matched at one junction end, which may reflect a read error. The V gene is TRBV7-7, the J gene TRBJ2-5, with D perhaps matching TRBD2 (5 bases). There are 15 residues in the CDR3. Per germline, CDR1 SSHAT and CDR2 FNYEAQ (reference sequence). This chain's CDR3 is CASTPADYPQETQYF. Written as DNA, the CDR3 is TGTGCTAGCACCCCGGCCGACTACCCCCAAGAGACCCAGTACTTC.

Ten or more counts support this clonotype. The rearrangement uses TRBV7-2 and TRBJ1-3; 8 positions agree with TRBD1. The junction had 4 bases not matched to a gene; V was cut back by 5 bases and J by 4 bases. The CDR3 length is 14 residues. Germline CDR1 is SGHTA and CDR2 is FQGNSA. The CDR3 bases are TGTGCCAGCAGCAGACAGGGGATGGGAAACACCATATATTTT. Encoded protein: CASSRQGMGNTIYF.

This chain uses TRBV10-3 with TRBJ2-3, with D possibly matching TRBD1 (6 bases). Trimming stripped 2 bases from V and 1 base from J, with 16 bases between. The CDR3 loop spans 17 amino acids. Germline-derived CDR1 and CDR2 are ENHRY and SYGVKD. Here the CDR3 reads CAISEKNRESGTDTQYF. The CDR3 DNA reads TGTGCCATCAGTGAGAAGAACAGGGAAAGTGGCACAGATACGCAGTATTTT.

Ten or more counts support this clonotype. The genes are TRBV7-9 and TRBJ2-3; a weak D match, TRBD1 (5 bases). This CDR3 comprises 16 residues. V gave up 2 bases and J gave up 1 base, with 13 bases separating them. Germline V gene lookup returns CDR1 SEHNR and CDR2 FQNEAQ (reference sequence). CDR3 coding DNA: TGTGCCAGCAGCTTATGGCCCAGGGCCCGCACAGATACGCAGTATTTT. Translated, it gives CASSLWPRARTDTQYF.

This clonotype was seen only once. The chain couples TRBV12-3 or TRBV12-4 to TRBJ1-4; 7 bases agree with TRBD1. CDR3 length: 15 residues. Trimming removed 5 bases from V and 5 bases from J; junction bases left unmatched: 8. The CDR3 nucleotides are TGTGCCAGCAGTACTACAGGGGTCCGGAATGAAAAACTGTTTTTT. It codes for CASSTTGVRNEKLFF.

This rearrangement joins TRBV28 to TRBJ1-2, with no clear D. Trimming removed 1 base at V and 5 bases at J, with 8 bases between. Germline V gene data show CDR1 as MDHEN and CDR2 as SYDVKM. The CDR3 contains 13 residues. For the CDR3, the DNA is TGTGCCAGCAGTTTATTTAGTCGTTATGGCTACACCTTC. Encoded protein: CASSLFSRYGYTF.

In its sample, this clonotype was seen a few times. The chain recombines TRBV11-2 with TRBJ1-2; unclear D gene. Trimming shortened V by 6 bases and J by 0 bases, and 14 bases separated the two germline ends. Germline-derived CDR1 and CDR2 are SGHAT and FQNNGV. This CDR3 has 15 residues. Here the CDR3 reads CASSHPGVANYGYTF. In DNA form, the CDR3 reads TGTGCCAGCAGTCATCCCGGCGTAGCTAACTATGGCTACACCTTC.

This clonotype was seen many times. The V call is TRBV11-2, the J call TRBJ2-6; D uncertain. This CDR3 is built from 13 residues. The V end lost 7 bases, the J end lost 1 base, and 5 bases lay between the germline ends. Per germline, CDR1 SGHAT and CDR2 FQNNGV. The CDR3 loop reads CASTHSGANVLTF. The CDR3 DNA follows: TGTGCCAGCACCCATTCTGGGGCCAACGTCCTGACTTTC.

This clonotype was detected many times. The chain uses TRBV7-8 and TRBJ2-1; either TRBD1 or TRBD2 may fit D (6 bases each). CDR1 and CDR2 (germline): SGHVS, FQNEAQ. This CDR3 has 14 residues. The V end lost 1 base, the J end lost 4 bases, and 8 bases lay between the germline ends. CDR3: CASSLVGGYNEQFF. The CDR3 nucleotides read TGTGCCAGCAGCTTAGTAGGGGGGTACAATGAGCAGTTCTTC.

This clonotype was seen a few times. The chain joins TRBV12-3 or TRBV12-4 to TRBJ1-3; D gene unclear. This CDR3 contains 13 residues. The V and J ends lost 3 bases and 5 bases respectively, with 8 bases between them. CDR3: CASSLERRNTIYF. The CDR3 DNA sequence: TGTGCCAGCAGTTTGGAAAGGAGAAACACCATATATTTT.